This T cell receptor beta chain was observed in a study of T-cell reconstitution after alpha-beta-depleted transplantation in children. Study conclusions and caveats: Surviving recipient T cells and intrathymic progenitors accounted for some patients' high TCRbeta diversity at day 60. T-cell numbers and diversity one year post-transplant derived largely from freshly generated T cells. Several hundred expanded graft clones reportedly were the source of alpha-beta T cells about two months after transplant.

This CDR3 region has 16 residues. V lost 6 bases, J lost 3 bases, and 11 bases stayed unmatched. The germline gives CDR1 DFQATT, CDR2 SNEGSKA (reference sequence). With respect to this clonotype: The antigen is not known.

Unique molecular identifiers were used to barcode this TCRbeta library. MiXCR, run by TCRdb on the PCR reads, gives a single entry per CDR3 protein. The sample records approximately 500,000 distinct CDR3 sequences, 25% to 30% being singletons. The TCR sequence derives from a boy in the first two years of life with Wiskott-Aldrich syndrome, due to receive a stem cell transplant. The chain recombines TRBV20-1 with TRBJ1-4, with 9 bases aligning to TRBD1. The source was PBMCs, collected before TCRalphabeta/CD19-depleted stem cell transplant. CDR3 in amino acids: CSATTGGVLANEKLFF. The CDR3 nucleotides read TGCAGTGCAACGACAGGGGGAGTACTGGCTAATGAAAAACTGTTTTTT.